This T cell receptor beta chain was identified during a study of shared clonotypes between healthy human individuals. Here immunoSEQ multiplex PCR was the method, and the copy in TCRdb shows in-frame clones only, minus some. The profile shows around 1.5 million clones, about 98% of them singletons. Trimming stripped 3 bases from V and 1 base from J, with 4 bases between. Germline assignment: CDR1 SGHTA and CDR2 FQGNSA. There are 13 residues in the CDR3. V usage is TRBV7-2 and J usage is TRBJ1-5; D ambiguous. The origin of this receptor is a man in his thirties or forties in good health. The sequenced sample was naive CD4+ T cells sorted from blood. Regarding subset: CD45RA+ positively selected. CDR3 DNA sequence: TGTGCCAGCAGCTTTACGAGCAATCAGCCCCAGCATTTT. Translating it yields CASSFTSNQPQHF.